This T cell receptor (beta chain) stems from a study of cytomegalovirus exposure and HLA in healthy donors. At the level of the study: Unique TCRs numbering roughly 85 million, obtained from HLA-typed donors, made up an early data release.

The PCR contained 60 Vbeta and 13 Jbeta primers. Produced via immunoSEQ multiplex PCR; TCRdb's table is partial and in-frame only. This table holds around 100,000 clones, 75% to 85% found once. Germline V gives CDR1 SSHAT, CDR2 FNYEAQ (reference sequence). The CDR3 covers 13 residues. Study-wide results and limits: For cytomegalovirus status, the classifier reportedly gave diagnoses with high specificity and sensitivity. In vitro work confirmed that a few CMV-associated chains recognize CMV antigens.

About this clone: Its matching antigen is unknown. The junction differs from germline at one of its ends, possibly a read error.

V and J are TRBV7-7 and TRBJ1-2, with TRBD1 matching 8 bases. Sequenced input: PBMCs. The TCR sequence derives from a woman aged 18-35 years in good health and CMV-seropositive. This CDR3 reads CASSFPGGSGYTF. The CDR3 DNA reads TGTGCTAGCAGCTTCCCAGGGGGCTCTGGCTACACCTTC. Full variable domain (missing parts from reference TRBV7-7 and TRBJ1-2): GAGVSQSPRYKVTKRGQDVTLRCDPISSHATLYWYQQALGQGPEFLTYFNYEAQPDKSGLPSDRFSAERPEGSISTLTIQRTEQRDSAMYRCASSFPGGSGYTFGSGTRLTVV.